This T cell receptor (beta chain) originates from a study of blood T cells in healthy people across ages. Then a second PCR, running roughly 7 to 11 cycles, was carried out with a sample-barcoded 5' primer and a J-beta primer mix. TCRdb fed the 5' RACE reads into MiXCR, producing one record per CDR3 protein. This table has 700,000 to 900,000 distinct CDR3 sequences, around half appearing once. The V gene lost 5 bases and the J gene lost 4 bases, with 17 bases spanning the gap. The CDR3 length is 15 residues. Germline-derived CDR1 and CDR2 are DFQATT and SNEGSKA (reference sequence). Material for sequencing was blood. The receptor was derived from a man at least 80 years old in good health. This sequence joins TRBV20-1 and TRBJ2-2; weak D call: TRBD2 (5 bases). Here the CDR3 reads CSAASGRAATGELFF. Written as DNA, the CDR3 is TGCAGTGCTGCTAGTGGCAGAGCGGCCACCGGGGAGCTGTTTTTT.